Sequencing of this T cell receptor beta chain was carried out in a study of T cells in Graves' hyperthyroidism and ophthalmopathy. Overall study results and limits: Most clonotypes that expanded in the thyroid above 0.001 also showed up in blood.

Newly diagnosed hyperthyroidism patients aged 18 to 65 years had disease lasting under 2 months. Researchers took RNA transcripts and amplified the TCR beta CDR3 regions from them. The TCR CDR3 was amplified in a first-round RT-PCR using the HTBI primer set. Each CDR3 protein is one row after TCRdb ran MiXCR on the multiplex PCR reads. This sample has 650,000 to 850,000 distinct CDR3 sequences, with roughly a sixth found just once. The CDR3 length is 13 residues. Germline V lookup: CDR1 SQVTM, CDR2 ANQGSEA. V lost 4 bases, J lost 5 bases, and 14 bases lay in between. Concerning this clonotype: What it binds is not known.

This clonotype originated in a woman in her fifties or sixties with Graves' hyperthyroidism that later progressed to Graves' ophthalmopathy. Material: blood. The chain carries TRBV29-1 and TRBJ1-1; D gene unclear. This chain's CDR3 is CSVGLNVNTEAFF. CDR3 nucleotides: TGCAGCGTTGGGTTGAACGTTAATACTGAAGCTTTCTTT.